One and the same sample provided the 30 T cell receptor beta chains below, sequenced in a study of T-cell reconstitution after alpha-beta-depleted transplantation in children. The TCRbeta library was prepared with unique molecular identifiers. TCRdb ran MiXCR on the PCR reads and lists one entry per CDR3 protein. The table lists approximately 520,000 distinct CDR3 sequences, about 30% of them singletons. This specimen was PBMCs from the stem cell graft donor, taken from the stem cell graft. The receptors derive from a human donor who donated a stem cell graft to a child with aplastic anemia.

This clonotype was counted a few times. The chain links TRBV20-1 to TRBJ2-1; D remains ambiguous. This CDR3 has 11 residues. The V end was cut by 4 bases, the J end by 8 bases, with 9 bases between. Germline V gene data show CDR1 as DFQATT and CDR2 as SNEGSKA (reference sequence). The CDR3 protein is CSATVGYEQFF. CDR3 sequence (DNA): TGCAGTGCTACTGTAGGGTATGAGCAGTTCTTC.

This clonotype has only a few counts. V usage is TRBV9 and J usage is TRBJ1-2, with 7 bases matching TRBD1. Germline CDR1 SGDLS, CDR2 YYNGEE. Trimming removed 4 bases from V and 8 bases from J; junction bases left unmatched: 11. The CDR3 consists of 14 residues. CDR3 residues: CASSTLEQGQGYTF. CDR3 sequence (DNA): TGTGCCAGCAGCACCCTCGAACAGGGGCAGGGCTACACCTTC.

The chain uses TRBV7-6 and TRBJ1-5; TRBD1 matches 9 bases. Germline CDR1 reads SGHVS; CDR2 reads FNYEAQ. V lost 5 bases to trimming and J lost 10 bases; unmatched junction nucleotides: 15. This CDR3 has 16 amino acids. This chain's CDR3 is CASSPRAGQGESPQHF. The CDR3 region has the DNA TGTGCCAGCAGCCCTCGGGCGGGACAGGGTGAAAGTCCCCAGCATTTT.

This clonotype was picked up many times. The chain combines TRBV20-1 with TRBJ2-5; the D is unclear. This CDR3 has 20 amino acids. Germline loops: CDR1 DFQATT, CDR2 SNEGSKA (reference sequence). V gave up 0 bases and J gave up 2 bases, with 28 bases separating them. For the CDR3, the DNA is TGCAGTGCTAGAGATCAGTATACAGAGAGGTTCGACGGACCTCAAGAGACCCAGTACTTC. Translation: CSARDQYTERFDGPQETQYF.

V and J are TRBV27 and TRBJ2-3, with unresolved D. Trimming took off 5 bases at V and 1 base at J, with 16 bases between the two ends. This CDR3 has 16 amino acids. CDR1 is MNHEY and CDR2 is SMNVEV in the germline V gene (reference sequence). As DNA, the CDR3 is TGTGCCAGCAGTGACTCTAGGGTAATCGGCACAGATACGCAGTATTTT. This sequence encodes CASSDSRVIGTDTQYF.

The genes are TRBV9 and TRBJ2-7; maybe TRBD1 (6 bases). CDR3 length: 15 residues. Trimming stripped 0 bases from V and 0 bases from J, with 10 bases between. The germline V gene has CDR1 SGDLS and CDR2 YYNGEE. The CDR3 sequence is CASSVAGTLSYEQYF. Here the CDR3 DNA reads TGTGCCAGCAGCGTAGCCGGGACACTCTCCTACGAGCAGTACTTC.

The V gene is TRBV19, the J gene TRBJ2-1, with a tentative D call TRBD2 (6 bases). This CDR3 has 14 amino acids. Germline CDR1 is LNHDA and CDR2 is SQIVND (reference sequence). V was clipped by 1 base and J by 5 bases, with 9 bases between them. CDR3 sequence reads: CASSIAPSDNEQFF. CDR3 sequence (DNA): TGTGCCAGTAGTATAGCCCCTAGCGACAATGAGCAGTTCTTC.

This sequence joins TRBV7-2 and TRBJ1-3; no firm D call. The V end was cut by 8 bases, the J end by 0 bases, with 5 bases between. The germline V gene encodes CDR1 SGHTA and CDR2 FQGNSA. The CDR3 has 12 residues. The CDR3 bases are TGTGCCAGCGGTTACTCTGGAAACACCATATATTTT. Protein sequence: CASGYSGNTIYF.

The chain couples TRBV7-8 to TRBJ2-1, with 8 bases aligning to TRBD2. Germline V gene sequence: CDR1 SGHVS, CDR2 FQNEAQ. This CDR3 is built from 16 residues. The V and J ends lost 1 base and 6 bases, in that order; junction bases with no gene match: 8. CDR3 sequence: CASSLGGSGKGNEQFF. The CDR3 DNA reads TGTGCCAGCAGCTTAGGCGGTAGCGGGAAGGGCAATGAGCAGTTCTTC.

Only a few counts were recorded for this clonotype. This chain uses TRBV25-1 with TRBJ2-1; possibly TRBD1 for D (6 bases). V shed 5 bases and J shed 2 bases, with 10 bases lying between them. CDR1 and CDR2 from the germline V gene are MGHDK and SYGVNS. The CDR3 extends over 14 amino acids. The CDR3 nucleotides read TGTGCCAGCAGTTTTCCAGGGGCCTACAATGAGCAGTTCTTC. Protein sequence: CASSFPGAYNEQFF.

The genes are TRBV4-3 and TRBJ1-4, with TRBD1 identical over 7 bases. With 4 bases clipped from V and 2 bases from J, the junction kept 10 bases outside the gene matches. Germline lookup yields CDR1 LGHNA and CDR2 YSLEER. CDR3 length: 17 residues. The CDR3 sequence is CASSRGTEGATNEKLFF. Written as DNA, the CDR3 is TGCGCCAGCAGCCGCGGGACAGAAGGAGCCACTAATGAAAAACTGTTTTTT.

This clonotype showed up just a few times. The chain recombines TRBV6-5 with TRBJ1-6; possibly TRBD1 for D (5 bases). V shed 0 bases and J shed 9 bases, with 12 bases lying between them. This CDR3 has 15 residues. In germline, CDR1 is MNHEY, CDR2 SVGAGI. CDR3 nucleotides: TGTGCCAGCAGTTACTCGGGCACAACAGGTTCACCCCTCCACTTT. Translated: CASSYSGTTGSPLHF.

Turning to this clonotype: Germline is not matched at one junction end, which may reflect a read error. The rearrangement joins TRBV20-1 to TRBJ2-1, with 10 bases that match TRBD2. The CDR3 length is 14 residues. Germline assignment: CDR1 DFQATT and CDR2 SNEGSKA (reference sequence). CDR3 in amino acids: CSARAGGIYNEQFF. The CDR3 region has the DNA TGCAGTGCCAGAGCGGGAGGGATCTACAATGAGCAGTTCTTC.

This clonotype was seen only a few times. This rearrangement joins TRBV5-6 to TRBJ2-2; D may be TRBD1 or TRBD2 (5 bases each). The germline CDR1 and CDR2 sequences are SGHDT and YYEEEE. The CDR3 length is 16 residues. V was cut by 2 bases and J by 5 bases, with 16 bases left in between. The CDR3 DNA reads TGTGCCAGCAGCTTACCAGGGACGGGGCGGACCGGGGAGCTGTTTTTT. As protein: CASSLPGTGRTGELFF.

The chain carries TRBV25-1 and TRBJ2-5; unclear D gene. The germline V gene encodes CDR1 MGHDK and CDR2 SYGVNS. V was trimmed by 8 bases and J by 4 bases, leaving 17 bases between them. This CDR3 has 14 amino acids. The CDR3 sequence: CASVRTGSSETQYF. The CDR3 DNA is TGTGCCAGCGTAAGGACGGGCTCCTCAGAGACCCAGTACTTC. Filled out from reference TRBV25-1 and TRBJ2-5, the complete variable domain reads EADIYQTPRYLVIGTGKKITLECSQTMGHDKMYWYQQDPGMELHLIHYSYGVNSTEKGDLSSESTVSRIRTEHFPLTLESARPSHTSQYLCASVRTGSSETQYFGPGTRLLVL.

V usage is TRBV20-1 and J usage is TRBJ2-2, with unresolved D. Germline V gene sequence: CDR1 DFQATT, CDR2 SNEGSKA (reference sequence). V was shortened by 0 bases and J by 4 bases, with 15 bases between the two germline ends. This CDR3 has 16 amino acids. CDR3 in amino acids: CSARDDSEWSTGELFF. The CDR3 DNA reads TGCAGTGCTAGAGATGACTCGGAGTGGAGCACCGGGGAGCTGTTTTTT.

This clonotype appeared a single time. V is TRBV20-1 and J is TRBJ1-1; 10 bases match TRBD1. Germline trimming cut 1 base from V and 4 bases from J; bases unmatched to any gene: 3. Per germline, CDR1 DFQATT and CDR2 SNEGSKA (reference sequence). The CDR3 loop spans 14 amino acids. This CDR3 reads CSARGRTGGTEAFF. CDR3 in DNA: TGCAGTGCTAGAGGCCGGACAGGGGGCACTGAAGCTTTCTTT.

This clonotype came up a few times. The chain has TRBV15 and TRBJ1-1; D unclear. The CDR3 covers 13 residues. Germline V gene sequence: CDR1 LNHNV, CDR2 YYDKDF (reference sequence). The V end lost 0 bases, the J end lost 4 bases, and 6 bases lay between the germline ends. The DNA of the CDR3 is TGTGCCACCAGCAGAGATCTGTTCACTGAAGCTTTCTTT. Amino acid sequence: CATSRDLFTEAFF.

The CDR3 loop is CASRRRGYGYTF. The CDR3 DNA reads as TGTGCCAGCAGACGTAGGGGGTATGGCTACACCTTC. The chain links TRBV28 to TRBJ1-2; D possibly corresponds to TRBD1 (6 bases). Trimming stripped 6 bases from V and 5 bases from J, with 10 bases between. CDR1 is MDHEN, CDR2 SYDVKM, per germline. The length of the CDR3 is 12 residues.

This clonotype turned up a few times. The rearrangement joins TRBV6-1 to TRBJ2-3; 7 bases agree with TRBD2. Germline V gene data show CDR1 as MNHNS and CDR2 as SASEGT. The V gene end was trimmed by 9 bases and the J gene end by 0 bases; junction bases not matched to a gene: 12. There are 16 residues in the CDR3. Written as DNA, the CDR3 is TGTGCCAGAGTCCGCTTTTGTAGCGGGAGCACAGATACGCAGTATTTT. Translated, it gives CARVRFCSGSTDTQYF.

A few counts support this clonotype. The chain uses TRBV12-3 or TRBV12-4 and TRBJ2-3, with D possibly TRBD1 on 7 matching bases. With 6 bases removed from V and 1 base from J, the gap between germline ends came to 23 bases. The CDR3 runs 18 residues. The CDR3 DNA reads as TGTGCCAGCAGCGGGGGAGTACAGGGGCGTCTAGGCACAGATACGCAGTATTTT. This translates into CASSGGVQGRLGTDTQYF.

This chain links TRBV30 with TRBJ1-1; D is ambiguous. The length of the CDR3 is 14 residues. Germline CDR1 and CDR2: GTSNPN and SVGIG (reference sequence). Trimming shortened V by 3 bases and J by 7 bases, and 18 bases separated the two germline ends. CDR3 loop: CAWRNDAGPGEAFF. For the CDR3, the DNA is TGTGCCTGGAGAAACGACGCCGGCCCCGGTGAAGCTTTCTTT.

The V and J genes are TRBV19 and TRBJ1-5; TRBD1 is a possible D gene (5 bases). Trimming pared 5 bases from V and 4 bases from J, leaving 15 bases between. Germline V gene data show CDR1 as LNHDA and CDR2 as SQIVND (reference sequence). The CDR3 extends over 15 amino acids. In DNA, the CDR3 is TGTGCCAGTAGTTTGGGGCCGGTCCTGAATCAGCCCCAGCATTTT. Protein sequence: CASSLGPVLNQPQHF.

Written as DNA, the CDR3 is TGTGCCAGCAGCTACGCGTTAGCAAACAATGAGCAGTTCTTC. Its translation: CASSYALANNEQFF. The chain couples TRBV6-5 to TRBJ2-1; D ambiguous. The CDR3 extends over 14 amino acids. Trimming took off 6 bases at V and 5 bases at J, with 14 bases between the two ends. Germline values: CDR1 MNHEY, CDR2 SVGAGI.

Comments on this clonotype: One junction end does not reproduce the germline sequence, and a read error may be involved. The chain recombines TRBV20-1 with TRBJ2-2; 14 bases agree with TRBD2. There are 18 residues in the CDR3. Germline values: CDR1 DFQATT, CDR2 SNEGSKA (reference sequence). CDR3 nucleotides: TGCAGTGCTAGAACGACTAGCGGGAGGGCCCGTCTCACCGAGGAGCTGTTTTTT. Residues: CSARTTSGRARLTEELFF.

This clonotype was counted a single time. The chain joins TRBV29-1 to TRBJ2-3; 8 positions match TRBD2. The CDR3 contains 13 residues. V was pared by 7 bases and J by 3 bases, with 6 bases of the junction left unmatched. The germline gives CDR1 SQVTM, CDR2 ANQGSEA. The CDR3 is CSGEAGGTDTQYF. For the CDR3, the DNA is TGCAGCGGAGAGGCGGGAGGAACAGATACGCAGTATTTT.

This clonotype was found a few times. The CDR3 DNA is TGTGCCAGCAGCTTAGGCGACAGAGTTAGCACAGATACGCAGTATTTT. It is translated as CASSLGDRVSTDTQYF. The genes are TRBV11-2 and TRBJ2-3, with a tentative D call TRBD1 (5 bases). The CDR3 length is 16 residues. Germline CDR1 is SGHAT and CDR2 is FQNNGV. V lost 1 base, J lost 0 bases, and 11 bases lay in between.

This clonotype has only one observation. The genes are TRBV7-9 and TRBJ2-1; perhaps TRBD2 as D (5 bases). The CDR3 contains 14 residues. Germline CDR1 and CDR2: SEHNR and FQNEAQ (reference sequence). Trimming cost V 2 bases and J 9 bases, with 14 bases left between them. CDR3 amino acids: CASSLSPGESEQFF. CDR3 DNA: TGTGCCAGCAGCTTATCCCCCGGGGAGTCTGAGCAGTTCTTC. Variable domain in full (rest from reference TRBV7-9 and TRBJ2-1): DTGVSQNPRHKITKRGQNVTFRCDPISEHNRLYWYRQTLGQGPEFLTYFQNEAQLEKSRLLSDRFSAERPKGSFSTLEIQRTEQGDSAMYLCASSLSPGESEQFFGPGTRLTVL.

The V call is TRBV7-2, the J call TRBJ2-7, with 9 bases lining up with TRBD2. The CDR3 is 15 residues long. Germline V gives CDR1 SGHTA, CDR2 FQGNSA. After removal of 5 bases from V and 4 bases from J, the junction contained 9 bases not matched to a gene. The CDR3 DNA follows: TGTGCCAGCAGCACATCCGGGACTAGCCAATACGAGCAGTACTTC. This sequence encodes CASSTSGTSQYEQYF.

This clonotype has a handful of counts. This sequence joins TRBV12-3 or TRBV12-4 and TRBJ2-7; D call uncertain. V lost 8 bases and J 3 bases, leaving 11 bases between the germline ends. There are 12 residues in the CDR3. CDR3 in amino acids: CASSPTHYEQYF. CDR3 bases: TGTGCCAGCTCACCAACCCACTACGAGCAGTACTTC.